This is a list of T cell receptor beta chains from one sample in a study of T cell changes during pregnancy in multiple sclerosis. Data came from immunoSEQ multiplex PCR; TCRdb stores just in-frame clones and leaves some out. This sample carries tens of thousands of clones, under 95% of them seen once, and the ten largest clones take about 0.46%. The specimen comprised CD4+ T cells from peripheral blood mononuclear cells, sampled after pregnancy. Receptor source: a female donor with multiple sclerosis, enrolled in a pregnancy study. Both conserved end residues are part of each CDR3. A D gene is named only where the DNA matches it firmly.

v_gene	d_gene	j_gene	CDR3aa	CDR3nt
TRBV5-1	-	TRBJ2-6	CASSKGGSGANVLTF	TGCGCCAGTTCCAAGGGGGGGAGCGGGGCCAACGTCCTGACTTTC
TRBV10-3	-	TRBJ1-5	CAISESRLSGFHQPQHF	TGTGCCATCAGTGAGTCAAGGTTATCAGGGTTTCATCAGCCCCAGCATTTT
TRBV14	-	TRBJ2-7	CASSFSGAYEQYF	TGTGCCAGCAGCTTCAGCGGCGCTTACGAGCAGTACTTC
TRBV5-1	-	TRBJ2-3	CASSFIVTDTQYF	TGCGCCAGCAGCTTCATAGTCACAGATACGCAGTATTTT
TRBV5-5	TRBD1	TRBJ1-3	CASRPRTGVFSGNTIYF	TGTGCCAGCAGACCGCGGACAGGCGTCTTCTCTGGAAACACCATATATTTT
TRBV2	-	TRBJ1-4	CAGRREKSEKLFF	TGTGCCGGGAGGAGGGAGAAGAGTGAAAAACTGTTTTTT
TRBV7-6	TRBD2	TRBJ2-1	CASSFRSGTRGNEQFF	TGTGCCAGCAGCTTTAGATCCGGGACTAGGGGCAATGAGCAGTTCTTC
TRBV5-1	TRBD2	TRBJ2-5	CASSQGAGVGETQYF	TGCGCCAGCAGTCAAGGGGCGGGAGTAGGCGAGACCCAGTACTTC
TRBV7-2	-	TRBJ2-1	CASSSWGVREQFF	TGTGCCAGCAGCTCTTGGGGGGTACGGGAGCAGTTCTTC
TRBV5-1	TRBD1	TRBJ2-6	CASSLGQGPGANVLTF	TGCGCCAGCAGCTTGGGACAGGGTCCCGGGGCCAACGTCCTGACTTTC
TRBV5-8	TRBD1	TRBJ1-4	CASSLGQGTTNEKLFF	TGTGCCAGCAGCCTGGGACAGGGGACAACTAATGAAAAACTGTTTTTT
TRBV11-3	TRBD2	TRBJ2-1	CASSPLAGAYNEQFF	TGTGCCAGCAGCCCACTAGCGGGAGCGTACAATGAGCAGTTCTTC
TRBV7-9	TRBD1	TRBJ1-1	CASSLGDRPAAFF	TGTGCCAGCAGCTTAGGGGACAGGCCGGCAGCTTTCTTT